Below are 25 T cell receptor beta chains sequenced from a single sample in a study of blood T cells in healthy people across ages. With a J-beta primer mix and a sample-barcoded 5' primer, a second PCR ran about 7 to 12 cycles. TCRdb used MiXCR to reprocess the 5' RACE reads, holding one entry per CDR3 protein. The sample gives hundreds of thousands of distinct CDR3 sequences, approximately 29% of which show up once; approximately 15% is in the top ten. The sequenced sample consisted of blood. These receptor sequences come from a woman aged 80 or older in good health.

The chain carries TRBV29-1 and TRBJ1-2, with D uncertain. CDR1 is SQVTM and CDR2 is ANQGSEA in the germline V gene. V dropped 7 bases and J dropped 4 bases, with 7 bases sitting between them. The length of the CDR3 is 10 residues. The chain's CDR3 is CSGNPYGYTF. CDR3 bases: TGCAGCGGGAACCCCTATGGCTACACCTTC.

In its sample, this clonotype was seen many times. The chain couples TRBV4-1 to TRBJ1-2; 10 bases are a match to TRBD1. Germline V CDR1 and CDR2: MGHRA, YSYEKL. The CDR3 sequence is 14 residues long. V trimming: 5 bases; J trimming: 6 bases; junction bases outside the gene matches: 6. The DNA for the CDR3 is TGCGCCAGCAGCTTCACCGGGACAGGGGATGGCTACACCTTC. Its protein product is CASSFTGTGDGYTF.

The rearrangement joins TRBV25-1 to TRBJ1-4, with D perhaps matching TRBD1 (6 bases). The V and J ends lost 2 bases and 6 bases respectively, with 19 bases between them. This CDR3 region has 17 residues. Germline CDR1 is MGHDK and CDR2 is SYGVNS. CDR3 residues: CASSEGGGADLYEKLFF. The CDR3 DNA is TGTGCCAGCAGTGAAGGGGGGGGCGCGGATTTGTATGAAAAACTGTTTTTT.

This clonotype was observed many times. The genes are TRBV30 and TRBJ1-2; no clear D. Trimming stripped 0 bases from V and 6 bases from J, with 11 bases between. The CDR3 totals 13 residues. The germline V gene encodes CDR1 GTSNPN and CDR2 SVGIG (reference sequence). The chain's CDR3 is CAWSVKGSNGYTF. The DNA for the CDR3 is TGTGCCTGGAGTGTAAAAGGGTCTAATGGCTACACCTTC.

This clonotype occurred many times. The DNA of the CDR3 is TGTGCCAGCAGCCAAGTTATCGAGGGGAGAGGAAGCTACAATGAGCAGTTCTTC. As protein: CASSQVIEGRGSYNEQFF. The V gene is TRBV3-1, the J gene TRBJ2-1, with D possibly being TRBD1 or TRBD2 (5 bases each). The CDR3 is made up of 18 amino acids. Between the trimmed V and J ends, which lost 1 base and 3 bases, there was a span of 19 bases. Germline CDR1 LGHDT, CDR2 YNNKEL (reference sequence).

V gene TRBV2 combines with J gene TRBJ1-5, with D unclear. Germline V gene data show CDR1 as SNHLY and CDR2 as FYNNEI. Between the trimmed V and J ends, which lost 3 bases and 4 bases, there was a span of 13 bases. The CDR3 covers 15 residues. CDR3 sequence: CASSDGLYRNQPQHF. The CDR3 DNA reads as TGTGCCAGCAGTGATGGCCTCTACCGAAATCAGCCCCAGCATTTT. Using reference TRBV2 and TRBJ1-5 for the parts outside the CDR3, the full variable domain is EPEVTQTPSHQVTQMGQEVILRCVPISNHLYFYWYRQILGQKVEFLVSFYNNEISEKSEIFDDQFSVERPDGSNFTLKIRSTKLEDSAMYFCASSDGLYRNQPQHFGDGTRLSIL.

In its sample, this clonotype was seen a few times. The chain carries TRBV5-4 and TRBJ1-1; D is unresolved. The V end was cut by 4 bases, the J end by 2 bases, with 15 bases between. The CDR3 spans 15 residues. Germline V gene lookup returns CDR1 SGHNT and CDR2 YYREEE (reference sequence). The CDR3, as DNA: TGTGCCAGCAGCACCGGATTCGGGGTTAACACTGAAGCTTTCTTT. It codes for CASSTGFGVNTEAFF.

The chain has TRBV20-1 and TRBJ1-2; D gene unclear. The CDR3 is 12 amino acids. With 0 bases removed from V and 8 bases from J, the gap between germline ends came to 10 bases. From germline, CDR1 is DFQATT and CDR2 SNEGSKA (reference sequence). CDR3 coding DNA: TGCAGTGCTAGAGATCTAGCGGGAGGCTACACCTTC. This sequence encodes CSARDLAGGYTF.

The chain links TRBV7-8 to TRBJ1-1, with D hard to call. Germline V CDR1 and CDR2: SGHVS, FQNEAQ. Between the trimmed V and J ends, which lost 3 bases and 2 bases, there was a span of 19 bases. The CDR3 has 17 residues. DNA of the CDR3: TGTGCCAGCAGCTTGCGGGTTGGTACGGCCCCAAACACTGAAGCTTTCTTT. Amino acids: CASSLRVGTAPNTEAFF.

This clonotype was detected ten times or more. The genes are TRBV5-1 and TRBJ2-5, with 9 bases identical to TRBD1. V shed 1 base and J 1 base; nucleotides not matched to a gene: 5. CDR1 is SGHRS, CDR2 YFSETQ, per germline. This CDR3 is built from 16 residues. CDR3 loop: CASSLSRDRVQETQYF. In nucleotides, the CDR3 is TGCGCCAGCAGCTTGAGTCGGGACAGGGTCCAAGAGACCCAGTACTTC.

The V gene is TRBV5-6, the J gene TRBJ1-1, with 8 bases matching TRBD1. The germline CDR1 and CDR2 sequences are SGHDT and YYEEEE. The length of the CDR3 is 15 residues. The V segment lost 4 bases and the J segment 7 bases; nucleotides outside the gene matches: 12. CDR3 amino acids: CASSKLDRVNGEAFF. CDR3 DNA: TGTGCCAGCAGCAAACTGGACAGGGTGAACGGTGAAGCTTTCTTT.

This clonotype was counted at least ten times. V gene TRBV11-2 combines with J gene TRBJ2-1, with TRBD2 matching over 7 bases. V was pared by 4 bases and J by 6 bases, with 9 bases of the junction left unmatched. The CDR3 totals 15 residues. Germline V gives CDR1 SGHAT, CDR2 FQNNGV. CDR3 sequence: CASSSRGRGTNEQFF. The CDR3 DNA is TGTGCCAGCAGCTCCCGTGGGCGGGGGACCAATGAGCAGTTCTTC.

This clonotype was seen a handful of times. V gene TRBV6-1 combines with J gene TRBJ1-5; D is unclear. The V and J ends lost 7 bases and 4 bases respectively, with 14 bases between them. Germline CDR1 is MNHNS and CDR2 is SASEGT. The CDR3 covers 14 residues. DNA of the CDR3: TGTGCCAGCAATCCTCTCCACCCAAATCAGCCCCAGCATTTT. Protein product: CASNPLHPNQPQHF.

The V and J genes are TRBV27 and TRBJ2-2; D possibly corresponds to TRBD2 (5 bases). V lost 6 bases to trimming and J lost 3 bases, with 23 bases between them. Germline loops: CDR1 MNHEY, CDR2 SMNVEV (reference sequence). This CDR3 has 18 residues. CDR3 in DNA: TGTGCCAGCAGACCGGGATTTTGGGATGGGAGATACACCGGGGAGCTGTTTTTT. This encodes CASRPGFWDGRYTGELFF.

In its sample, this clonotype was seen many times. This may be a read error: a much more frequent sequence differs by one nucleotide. The CDR3 sequence is CASSLGDRGTEQYF. CDR3 in DNA: TGCGCCAGCAGCTTGGGAGACAGGGGCACCGAGCAGTACTTC. This sequence joins TRBV5-1 and TRBJ2-7; 8 bases align to TRBD1. After removal of 0 bases from V and 6 bases from J, the junction contained 5 bases not matched to a gene. In germline, CDR1 is SGHRS, CDR2 YFSETQ. The CDR3 runs 14 residues.

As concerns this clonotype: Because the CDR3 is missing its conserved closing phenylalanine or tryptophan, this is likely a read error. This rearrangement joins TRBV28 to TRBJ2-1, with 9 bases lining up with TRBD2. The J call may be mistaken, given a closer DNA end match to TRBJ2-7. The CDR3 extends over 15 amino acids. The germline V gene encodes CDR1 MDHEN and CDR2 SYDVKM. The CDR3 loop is CASSFAGGANNEQYC. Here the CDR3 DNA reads TGTGCCAGCAGTTTTGCGGGGGGGGCCAACAATGAGCAGTACTGC.

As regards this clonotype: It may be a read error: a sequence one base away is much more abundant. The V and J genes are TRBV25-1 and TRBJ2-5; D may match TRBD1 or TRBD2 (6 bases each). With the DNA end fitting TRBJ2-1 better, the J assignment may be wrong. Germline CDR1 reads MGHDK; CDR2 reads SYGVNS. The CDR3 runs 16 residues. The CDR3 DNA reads TGTGCCAGCTCCCGGGGAGACGGGGGCTACCAAGAGACCCAGTTCTTC. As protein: CASSRGDGGYQETQFF.

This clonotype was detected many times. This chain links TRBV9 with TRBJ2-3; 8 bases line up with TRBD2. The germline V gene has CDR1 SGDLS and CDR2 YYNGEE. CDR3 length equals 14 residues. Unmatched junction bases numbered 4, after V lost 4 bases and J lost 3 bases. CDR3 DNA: TGTGCCAGCAGCTTTAGCGGGGCTACAGATACGCAGTATTTT. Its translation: CASSFSGATDTQYF.

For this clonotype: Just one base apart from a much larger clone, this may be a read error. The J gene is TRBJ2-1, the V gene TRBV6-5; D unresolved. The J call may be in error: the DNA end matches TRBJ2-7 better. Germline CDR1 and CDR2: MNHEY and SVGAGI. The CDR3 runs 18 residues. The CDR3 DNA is TGTGCCAGCAGTTACTCAGGAAAGTCGGTGAGCTCCTACAATGAGCAGTACTTC. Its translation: CASSYSGKSVSSYNEQYF.

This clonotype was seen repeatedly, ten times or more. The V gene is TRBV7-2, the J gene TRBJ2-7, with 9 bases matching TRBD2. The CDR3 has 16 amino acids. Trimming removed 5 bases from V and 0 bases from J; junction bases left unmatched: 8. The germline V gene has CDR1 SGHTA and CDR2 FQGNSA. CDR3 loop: CASSRNPSGVSYEQYF. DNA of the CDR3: TGTGCCAGCAGCCGAAACCCTAGCGGGGTCTCCTACGAGCAGTACTTC.

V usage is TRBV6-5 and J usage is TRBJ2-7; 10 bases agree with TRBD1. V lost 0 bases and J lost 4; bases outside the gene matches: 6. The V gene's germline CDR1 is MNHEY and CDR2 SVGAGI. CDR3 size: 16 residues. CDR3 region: CASSYSNPGQGYEQYF. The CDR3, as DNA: TGTGCCAGCAGTTACTCCAACCCGGGACAGGGGTACGAGCAGTACTTC.

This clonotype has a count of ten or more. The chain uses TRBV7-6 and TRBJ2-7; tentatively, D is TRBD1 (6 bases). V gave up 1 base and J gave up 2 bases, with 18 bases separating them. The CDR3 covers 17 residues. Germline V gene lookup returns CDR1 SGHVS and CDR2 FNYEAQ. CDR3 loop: CASSLGTERWITYEQYF. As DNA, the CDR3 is TGTGCCAGCAGCTTAGGGACAGAGCGATGGATCACCTACGAGCAGTACTTC.

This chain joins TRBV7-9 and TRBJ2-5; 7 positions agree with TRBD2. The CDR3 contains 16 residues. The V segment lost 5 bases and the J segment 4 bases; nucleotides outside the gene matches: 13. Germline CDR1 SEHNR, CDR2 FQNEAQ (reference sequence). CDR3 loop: CASSLTRSASGETQYF. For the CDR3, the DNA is TGTGCCAGCAGCCTCACCCGGTCGGCTAGCGGAGAGACCCAGTACTTC.

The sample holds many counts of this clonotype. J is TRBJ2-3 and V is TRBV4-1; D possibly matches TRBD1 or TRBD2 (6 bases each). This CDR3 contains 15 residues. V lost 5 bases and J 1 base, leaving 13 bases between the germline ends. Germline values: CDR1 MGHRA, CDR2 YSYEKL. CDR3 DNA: TGCGCCAGCAGCACGGGGGCCGATCGCACAGATACGCAGTATTTT. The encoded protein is CASSTGADRTDTQYF.

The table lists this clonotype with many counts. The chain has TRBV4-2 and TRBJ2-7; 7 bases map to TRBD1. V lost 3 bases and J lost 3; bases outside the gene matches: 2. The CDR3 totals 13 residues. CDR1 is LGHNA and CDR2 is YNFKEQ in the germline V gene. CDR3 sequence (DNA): TGTGCCAGCAGCCAGGACAGGTTCTACGAGCAGTACTTC. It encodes CASSQDRFYEQYF.